The 24 T cell receptor beta chains presented below share a single source sample, sequenced in a study of T cell responses to AZD1222 COVID-19 vaccine. Sequencing used immunoSEQ multiplex PCR; TCRdb keeps in-frame clones, though not all of them. This table holds approximately 90,000 clones, 90% found once. The sequences come from peripheral blood, collected on day 0 of AZD1222 vaccination. The receptors originated from an adult in good health.

V gene TRBV11-2 combines with J gene TRBJ2-7, with TRBD2 identical over 7 bases. CDR3 length: 14 residues. V trimming: 1 base; J trimming: 3 bases; junction bases outside the gene matches: 3. Germline assignment: CDR1 SGHAT and CDR2 FQNNGV. The CDR3 reads CASSLVRGSYEQYF. In DNA form, the CDR3 reads TGTGCCAGCAGCTTAGTGCGGGGGAGCTACGAGCAGTACTTC.

The chain is built from TRBV19 and TRBJ2-7, with unresolved D. V lost 1 base to trimming and J lost 4 bases, with 11 bases between them. CDR1 and CDR2 from the germline V gene are LNHDA and SQIVND (reference sequence). The CDR3 covers 14 residues. The CDR3 DNA follows: TGTGCCAGTAGTATAGGGGCTGAATATTACGAGCAGTACTTC. As protein: CASSIGAEYYEQYF.

This chain links TRBV10-3 with TRBJ1-5; D gene ambiguous. The CDR3 is 15 residues long. Germline V CDR1 and CDR2: ENHRY, SYGVKD. Trimming shortened V by 2 bases and J by 2 bases, and 10 bases separated the two germline ends. CDR3 amino acids: CAISESGMGNQPQHF. The CDR3 bases are TGTGCCATCAGTGAGAGTGGGATGGGCAATCAGCCCCAGCATTTT.

J is TRBJ2-7 and V is TRBV19, with D maybe TRBD2 (5 bases). V lost 8 bases to trimming and J lost 0 bases, with 14 bases between them. The germline CDR1 and CDR2 sequences are LNHDA and SQIVND (reference sequence). The CDR3 spans 14 residues. CDR3 nucleotide sequence: TGTGCCAGTTCCCGGGAACTGGGCTCCTACGAGCAGTACTTC. Translated, it gives CASSRELGSYEQYF.

The chain recombines TRBV7-2 with TRBJ2-7; possibly TRBD1 or TRBD2 for D (5 bases each). The CDR3 loop spans 16 amino acids. Trimming removed 5 bases from V and 0 bases from J, with 17 bases in between. Germline V gives CDR1 SGHTA, CDR2 FQGNSA. In nucleotides, the CDR3 is TGTGCCAGCAGCAGCCGAGGGGTCGCGACCTCCTACGAGCAGTACTTC. Amino acid sequence: CASSSRGVATSYEQYF.

A few counts support this clone. The chain is built from TRBV4-1 and TRBJ2-7; 7 nucleotides line up with TRBD2. Germline CDR1 MGHRA, CDR2 YSYEKL. There are 15 residues in the CDR3. Germline trimming cut 1 base from V and 2 bases from J; bases unmatched to any gene: 5. Here the CDR3 reads CASSQGSGGAYEQYF. The CDR3 nucleotides read TGCGCCAGCAGCCAAGGCTCTGGGGGGGCCTACGAGCAGTACTTC.

V usage is TRBV19 and J usage is TRBJ2-7; 9 nucleotides match TRBD1. The CDR3 contains 13 residues. Germline CDR1 is LNHDA and CDR2 is SQIVND (reference sequence). After removal of 2 bases from V and 7 bases from J, the junction contained 3 bases not matched to a gene. CDR3 coding DNA: TGTGCCAGTAGTATAACAGGGGGCCGAGAGCAGTACTTC. This translates into CASSITGGREQYF.

The V and J genes are TRBV5-4 and TRBJ1-6; D remains ambiguous. CDR1 SGHNT and CDR2 YYREEE come from the germline V gene (reference sequence). CDR3 length: 12 residues. The V end lost 3 bases, the J end lost 7 bases, and 5 bases lay between the germline ends. DNA for the CDR3: TGTGCCAGCAGCTCGCCCAATTCACCCCTCCACTTT. Translated: CASSSPNSPLHF.

The chain recombines TRBV7-9 with TRBJ1-1; D call uncertain. This CDR3 has 14 amino acids. Trimming took 2 bases from V and 1 from J, leaving 8 bases between them. Germline CDR1 and CDR2: SEHNR and FQNEAQ (reference sequence). The DNA for the CDR3 is TGTGCCAGCAGCTTACGAGACGGGAACACTGAAGCTTTCTTT. This gives the protein CASSLRDGNTEAFF.

This CDR3 is CASSSDRALREQYF. CDR3 DNA: TGCGCCAGCAGTTCCGACAGAGCATTACGCGAGCAGTACTTC. The rearrangement uses TRBV4-1 and TRBJ2-7, with D tentatively TRBD1 (5 bases). The CDR3 has 14 amino acids. Germline V CDR1 and CDR2: MGHRA, YSYEKL. The V end was cut by 6 bases, the J end by 6 bases, with 18 bases between.

This chain connects TRBV5-1 to TRBJ1-1, with D maybe TRBD1 (5 bases). Germline CDR1 and CDR2: SGHRS and YFSETQ. This CDR3 has 15 residues. The V end was cut by 2 bases, the J end by 1 base, with 12 bases between. CDR3 amino acids: CASSLYQTANTEAFF. CDR3 DNA sequence: TGCGCCAGCAGCTTATACCAGACAGCGAACACTGAAGCTTTCTTT.

This clone has only one observation. The chain carries TRBV15 and TRBJ1-5; no clear D. CDR3 length equals 13 residues. The V gene's germline CDR1 is LNHNV and CDR2 YYDKDF (reference sequence). Trimming took 4 bases from V and 2 from J, leaving 6 bases between them. CDR3 sequence (DNA): TGTGCCACCAGCACCCCAGGCAATCAGCCCCAGCATTTT. This translates into CATSTPGNQPQHF.

For the CDR3, the DNA is TGTGCCAGCAGCCCAACTTTGGGAGGGGGAACGAGAGAGACCCAGTACTTC. This gives the protein CASSPTLGGGTRETQYF. The chain links TRBV7-2 to TRBJ2-5; TRBD2 is a possible D gene (7 bases). Trimming stripped 5 bases from V and 4 bases from J, with 23 bases between. Germline-derived CDR1 and CDR2 are SGHTA and FQGNSA. The CDR3 is made up of 17 amino acids. Complete variable domain (other parts from reference TRBV7-2 and TRBJ2-5): GAGVSQSPSNKVTEKGKDVELRCDPISGHTALYWYRQSLGQGLEFLIYFQGNSAPDKSGLPSDRFSAERTGGSVSTLTIQRTQQEDSAVYLCASSPTLGGGTRETQYFGPGTRLLVL.

V is TRBV18 and J is TRBJ1-2; possible D gene TRBD1, 6 bases. V lost 6 bases and J lost 1, with 18 bases in between. Per germline, CDR1 KGHSH and CDR2 LQKENI. The CDR3 length is 16 residues. DNA of the CDR3: TGTGCCAGCTCGACTCGGACAGAACTGTATAACTATGGCTACACCTTC. It is translated as CASSTRTELYNYGYTF.

This clone was detected only once. The rearrangement uses TRBV4-1 and TRBJ2-7; tentative D call: TRBD2 (6 bases). Germline V gene lookup returns CDR1 MGHRA and CDR2 YSYEKL. Trimming removed 1 base at V and 2 bases at J, with 9 bases between. This CDR3 contains 14 residues. Here the CDR3 reads CASSQAAGPYEQYF. The CDR3 nucleotides read TGCGCCAGCAGCCAAGCGGCGGGGCCCTACGAGCAGTACTTC.

This clone was counted a single time. This chain connects TRBV11-2 to TRBJ2-7; 8 bases are shared with TRBD2. The germline gives CDR1 SGHAT, CDR2 FQNNGV. V gave up 5 bases and J gave up 2 bases; unmatched junction bases: 11. The CDR3 has 16 amino acids. The CDR3 DNA follows: TGTGCCAGCAGCCCCCCTCGCGGGGGGTCAACCTACGAGCAGTACTTC. This sequence encodes CASSPPRGGSTYEQYF.

By proportion, this clone is large (0.1 to 1%). Other DNA sequences in this sample translate to the same CDR3. The genes are TRBV4-1 and TRBJ2-1, with TRBD1 matching 9 bases. Germline lookup yields CDR1 MGHRA and CDR2 YSYEKL. The V gene end was trimmed by 4 bases and the J gene end by 3 bases; junction bases not matched to a gene: 4. The CDR3 runs 15 residues. In DNA, the CDR3 is TGCGCCAGCAGCCCACAGGGGGCAATCTACAATGAGCAGTTCTTC. Translating gives CASSPQGAIYNEQFF.

As for this clone: Other DNA sequences from this sample encode an identical CDR3 as well. The chain recombines TRBV7-3 with TRBJ1-1; D unresolved. Germline values: CDR1 SGHTA, CDR2 FQGTGA. V shed 0 bases and J shed 3 bases, with 8 bases lying between them. CDR3 length: 14 amino acids. This chain's CDR3 is CASSLTSGDTEAFF. The CDR3 bases are TGTGCCAGCAGCTTAACTTCGGGTGACACTGAAGCTTTCTTT. Complete variable domain (other parts from reference TRBV7-3 and TRBJ1-1): GAGVSQTPSNKVTEKGKYVELRCDPISGHTALYWYRQSLGQGPEFLIYFQGTGAADDSGLPNDRFFAVRPEGSVSTLKIQRTERGDSAVYLCASSLTSGDTEAFFGQGTRLTVV.

The chain has TRBV7-2 and TRBJ2-6; the D gene is possibly TRBD1 (5 bases). The CDR3 extends over 16 amino acids. Deletions cut 3 bases from V and 2 bases from J, with 11 bases between. Germline lookup yields CDR1 SGHTA and CDR2 FQGNSA. CDR3 DNA sequence: TGTGCCAGCAGCTTCCAGGGTGTCGCTGGGGCCAACGTCCTGACTTTC. Residues: CASSFQGVAGANVLTF.

The chain employs TRBV6-1 and TRBJ2-1; weak D call: TRBD2 (9 bases). This CDR3 region has 21 residues. Germline assignment: CDR1 MNHNS and CDR2 SASEGT. With 2 bases removed from V and 2 bases from J, the gap between germline ends came to 28 bases. CDR3 residues: CASSEKETGDWGLAAYNEQFF. The CDR3 nucleotides read TGTGCCAGCAGTGAAAAAGAGACAGGGGATTGGGGACTAGCAGCCTACAATGAGCAGTTCTTC.

This clone was recorded once. V usage is TRBV21-1 and J usage is TRBJ2-6. TRBV21-1 is given as a pseudogene. This CDR3 region has 17 residues. CDR3 nucleotide sequence: TGTGCCAGCAGCAAAGAGTCCGGGGGCGATGGGGCCAACGTCCTGACTTTC. This encodes CASSKESGGDGANVLTF.

The CDR3 spells CASSTAGNTIYF. The CDR3 nucleotides read TGTGCCAGCAGCACGGCTGGAAACACCATATATTTT. The V call is TRBV12-3 or TRBV12-4, the J call TRBJ1-3; D not resolved. Trimming cost V 6 bases and J 2 bases, with 5 bases left between them. The CDR3 covers 12 residues.

The chain uses TRBV6-4 and TRBJ2-3, with 9 nucleotides matching TRBD2. The V and J ends lost 6 bases and 0 bases, in that order; junction bases with no gene match: 4. The CDR3 loop spans 15 amino acids. CDR1 is MRHNA, CDR2 SNTAGT, per germline. CDR3 sequence reads: CASRLAGLSTDTQYF. DNA of the CDR3: TGTGCCAGCAGGCTAGCGGGGCTTAGCACAGATACGCAGTATTTT.

This clone was counted once. The rearrangement links TRBV7-2 to TRBJ1-5; D unresolved. CDR1 is SGHTA and CDR2 is FQGNSA in the germline V gene. The CDR3 is 14 residues long. V lost 6 bases to trimming and J lost 4 bases, with 13 bases between them. The CDR3 nucleotides are TGTGCCAGCAGTTCCGAGGCAGTAAATCAGCCCCAGCATTTT. Protein product: CASSSEAVNQPQHF.